Following are 29 T cell receptor beta chains from one sample sequenced in a study of OX40 agonist ivuxolimab in advanced cancers. Sequencing used immunoSEQ multiplex PCR; TCRdb keeps in-frame clones, though not all of them. In the table there are 55,000 to 85,000 clones, about four fifths of which are singletons. Material: CD4+ or CD8+ T cells sorted from blood, obtained in a trial of the OX40 agonist ivuxolimab. These TCRs come from an adult with an advanced solid tumor such as melanoma, head and neck, liver or kidney cancer.

J is TRBJ2-2 and V is TRBV5-1; 8 bases are a match to TRBD2. The V gene end was trimmed by 7 bases and the J gene end by 3 bases; junction bases not matched to a gene: 5. The CDR3 runs 14 residues. Germline-derived CDR1 and CDR2 are SGHRS and YFSETQ. This CDR3 reads CASGGGLDTGELFF. The CDR3 nucleotides are TGCGCCAGCGGCGGGGGGCTGGACACCGGGGAGCTGTTTTTT.

This chain uses TRBV6-5 with TRBJ1-1; D is undetermined. V dropped 8 bases and J dropped 0 bases, with 7 bases sitting between them. Germline CDR1 reads MNHEY; CDR2 reads SVGAGI. CDR3 size: 12 residues. CDR3 DNA sequence: TGTGCCAGCGGATTAATGAACACTGAAGCTTTCTTT. It encodes CASGLMNTEAFF.

This clone was observed a few times. The chain uses TRBV10-3 and TRBJ1-2; 10 nucleotides match TRBD1. This CDR3 contains 14 residues. CDR1 and CDR2 from the germline V gene are ENHRY and SYGVKD. V shed 6 bases, J shed 4 bases, and the junction held 5 bases outside the gene matches. CDR3 sequence: CAISRQGAIYGYTF. As DNA, the CDR3 is TGTGCCATCAGCAGACAGGGGGCAATCTATGGCTACACCTTC.

The V and J genes are TRBV5-1 and TRBJ1-1; TRBD1 matches at 9 bases. Germline CDR1 SGHRS, CDR2 YFSETQ. Unmatched junction bases numbered 9, after V lost 2 bases and J lost 1 base. This CDR3 is built from 17 residues. The CDR3, as DNA: TGCGCCAGCAGCTTTTTCCCGGGACAGGGTTCGAACACTGAAGCTTTCTTT. This encodes CASSFFPGQGSNTEAFF.

The chain couples TRBV30 to TRBJ1-6; D is undetermined. Germline CDR1 is GTSNPN and CDR2 is SVGIG (reference sequence). CDR3 size: 18 residues. V lost 4 bases and J 2 bases, leaving 21 bases between the germline ends. CDR3 region: CAWNPLSGMSTYNSPLHF. The CDR3 DNA follows: TGTGCCTGGAACCCCTTGTCGGGGATGAGCACCTATAATTCACCCCTCCACTTT.

V usage is TRBV10-1 and J usage is TRBJ1-1, with a possible D match to TRBD1 (6 bases). This CDR3 has 13 residues. Trimming took 6 bases from V and 1 from J, leaving 9 bases between them. CDR1 and CDR2 (germline): WNHNN, SYGVQD (reference sequence). The CDR3, as DNA: TGCGCCAGCAGGGGACACCCGAACACTGAAGCTTTCTTT. It is translated as CASRGHPNTEAFF.

This chain's CDR3 is CASRGTGSTYEQYF. Written as DNA, the CDR3 is TGTGCCAGCAGGGGGACAGGCTCTACCTACGAGCAGTACTTC. The chain uses TRBV5-5 and TRBJ2-7, with 8 bases identical to TRBD1. Looked up from germline, CDR1 is SGHKS and CDR2 is YYEKEE (reference sequence). The CDR3 totals 14 residues. Trimming at V came to 5 bases and at J to 2 bases, leaving 6 bases not matched to a gene. Full variable domain (outside the CDR3, taken from reference TRBV5-5 and TRBJ2-7): DAGVTQSPTHLIKTRGQQVTLRCSPISGHKSVSWYQQVLGQGPQFIFQYYEKEERGRGNFPDRFSARQFPNYSSELNVNALLLGDSALYLCASRGTGSTYEQYFGPGTRLTVT.

This clone was found once. The chain recombines TRBV7-2 with TRBJ2-7, with 7 bases identical to TRBD2. CDR1 and CDR2 from the germline V gene are SGHTA and FQGNSA. The CDR3 runs 14 residues. With V trimmed by 2 bases and J by 3 bases, 4 bases remained unmatched. CDR3 residues: CASSLTSGDYEQYF. The CDR3 coding sequence is TGTGCCAGCAGCTTAACAAGCGGGGACTACGAGCAGTACTTC.

This clone was seen more than once but under ten times. This chain connects TRBV18 to TRBJ2-3; the D gene is possibly TRBD1 (6 bases). This CDR3 region has 14 residues. Germline lookup yields CDR1 KGHSH and CDR2 LQKENI. V dropped 5 bases and J dropped 0 bases, with 9 bases sitting between them. The CDR3 sequence: CASSSRGSTDTQYF. The CDR3 DNA reads as TGTGCCAGCTCATCCAGGGGTAGCACAGATACGCAGTATTTT.

J is TRBJ1-1 and V is TRBV7-9; no clear D. Germline CDR1 reads SEHNR; CDR2 reads FQNEAQ (reference sequence). CDR3 size: 12 residues. V was pared by 5 bases and J by 0 bases, with 4 bases between. CDR3 nucleotide sequence: TGTGCCAGCAGCCTATTGAACACTGAAGCTTTCTTT. Protein: CASSLLNTEAFF.

In its sample, this clone was seen many times. The chain links TRBV7-9 to TRBJ2-7; D gene uncertain. The V gene's germline CDR1 is SEHNR and CDR2 FQNEAQ (reference sequence). V gave up 5 bases and J gave up 7 bases, with 9 bases separating them. The CDR3 has 11 residues. For the CDR3, the DNA is TGTGCCAGCAGCGATGTTGATGAGCAGTACTTC. Encoded protein: CASSDVDEQYF.

V usage is TRBV19 and J usage is TRBJ2-5; D remains ambiguous. With 7 bases removed from V and 2 bases from J, the gap between germline ends came to 8 bases. The V gene's germline CDR1 is LNHDA and CDR2 SQIVND (reference sequence). The CDR3 extends over 12 amino acids. CDR3 sequence (DNA): TGTGCCAGTACCGATATACAAGAGACCCAGTACTTC. Amino acids: CASTDIQETQYF.

The chain recombines TRBV7-2 with TRBJ1-4; no firm D call. Germline lookup yields CDR1 SGHTA and CDR2 FQGNSA. CDR3 size: 14 residues. Trimming removed 1 base at V and 8 bases at J, with 11 bases between. DNA for the CDR3: TGTGCCAGCAGCTTAGTAGTAGGGCCCGAAAAACTGTTTTTT. Protein: CASSLVVGPEKLFF. The full variable domain, its missing parts supplied by reference TRBV7-2 and TRBJ1-4, is GAGVSQSPSNKVTEKGKDVELRCDPISGHTALYWYRQSLGQGLEFLIYFQGNSAPDKSGLPSDRFSAERTGGSVSTLTIQRTQQEDSAVYLCASSLVVGPEKLFFGSGTQLSVL.

This chain links TRBV5-6 with TRBJ1-3; TRBD1 is a possible D gene (5 bases). Germline V gives CDR1 SGHDT, CDR2 YYEEEE. This CDR3 comprises 16 residues. Trimming stripped 5 bases from V and 0 bases from J, with 15 bases between. In DNA form, the CDR3 reads TGTGCCAGCAGAATATCACGGGGGTTCTCTGGAAACACCATATATTTT. It is translated as CASRISRGFSGNTIYF.

In its sample, this clone was seen once. Written as DNA, the CDR3 is TGTGCCAGCAGCTTTAGTTACTACGAGCAGTACTTC. Translating gives CASSFSYYEQYF. The chain has TRBV7-2 and TRBJ2-7; D gene ambiguous. With 3 bases removed from V and 3 bases from J, the gap between germline ends came to 6 bases. Germline V lookup: CDR1 SGHTA, CDR2 FQGNSA. The CDR3 length is 12 residues.

This clone was seen only a few times. The chain carries TRBV5-1 and TRBJ1-6; TRBD1 matches 10 bases. The germline V gene encodes CDR1 SGHRS and CDR2 YFSETQ. The CDR3 sequence is 15 residues long. V lost 0 bases and J lost 8; bases outside the gene matches: 2. CDR3 sequence reads: CASSLEGTGDSPLHF. The CDR3 nucleotides are TGCGCCAGCAGCTTGGAGGGGACAGGGGATTCACCCCTCCACTTT.

The chain couples TRBV6-1 to TRBJ2-1; 8 bases match TRBD1. CDR1 and CDR2 (germline): MNHNS, SASEGT. With V trimmed by 2 bases and J by 10 bases, 7 bases remained unmatched. The CDR3 loop spans 14 amino acids. The CDR3 DNA reads as TGTGCCAGCAGTGAACGGCAGGGGGCGGGAGAGCAGTTCTTC. Amino acid sequence: CASSERQGAGEQFF.

The chain couples TRBV5-1 to TRBJ1-1; D unclear. Germline V gives CDR1 SGHRS, CDR2 YFSETQ. This CDR3 comprises 14 residues. Trimming stripped 7 bases from V and 0 bases from J, with 13 bases between. The CDR3 is CASALPPMNTEAFF. The CDR3 DNA reads as TGCGCCAGCGCCCTTCCTCCCATGAACACTGAAGCTTTCTTT.

J is TRBJ2-7 and V is TRBV6-5, with D perhaps matching TRBD1 (6 bases). Looked up from germline, CDR1 is MNHEY and CDR2 is SVGAGI. V lost 5 bases and J 5 bases, leaving 16 bases between the germline ends. The CDR3 has 14 amino acids. In DNA, the CDR3 is TGTGCCAGCAGTCCTTACTTAGGGGGAAACGAGCAGTACTTC. Translation: CASSPYLGGNEQYF.

This rearrangement joins TRBV19 to TRBJ2-1, with TRBD2 matching over 11 bases. Germline V gene lookup returns CDR1 LNHDA and CDR2 SQIVND (reference sequence). CDR3 length: 15 residues. The J segment lost 6 bases and the V segment lost 3 bases, leaving 4 bases of the junction unmatched. The CDR3 DNA sequence: TGTGCCAGTAGTATGCTAGCGGGGGGCTCCAATGAGCAGTTCTTC. Its protein product is CASSMLAGGSNEQFF.

The gene calls are TRBV7-6 and TRBJ2-5; 12 nucleotides line up with TRBD1. The CDR3 has 17 amino acids. V lost 4 bases and J lost 3; bases outside the gene matches: 9. Germline V lookup: CDR1 SGHVS, CDR2 FNYEAQ. CDR3 coding DNA: TGTGCCAGCAGCTGGGACCGGGACAGGGGGCGCAAAGAGACCCAGTACTTC. It codes for CASSWDRDRGRKETQYF.

The chain is built from TRBV19 and TRBJ1-2, with D tentatively TRBD1 (5 bases). Trimming removed 7 bases at V and 2 bases at J, with 11 bases between. The CDR3 consists of 13 residues. The germline CDR1 and CDR2 sequences are LNHDA and SQIVND (reference sequence). The CDR3 nucleotides read TGTGCCAGTACCGATGAGGGGAACTATGGCTACACCTTC. This encodes CASTDEGNYGYTF. Based on the CDR3 plus reference TRBV19 and TRBJ1-2, the full variable domain is DGGITQSPKYLFRKEGQNVTLSCEQNLNHDAMYWYRQDPGQGLRLIYYSQIVNDFQKGDIAEGYSVSREKKESFPLTVTSAQKNPTAFYLCASTDEGNYGYTFGSGTRLTVV.

Concerning this clone itself: Other DNA sequences in the same sample also yield this CDR3. This sequence joins TRBV5-6 and TRBJ1-1, with D possibly TRBD1 on 5 matching bases. The ends were cut back, 4 bases at V and 3 bases at J, with 13 bases in the middle. CDR1 and CDR2 (germline): SGHDT, YYEEEE. The length of the CDR3 is 14 residues. For the CDR3, the DNA is TGTGCCAGCAGCAGAGGGGTTTTCGACACTGAAGCTTTCTTT. Its translation: CASSRGVFDTEAFF.

This chain connects TRBV30 to TRBJ1-3; D unresolved. The CDR3 contains 14 residues. The V gene lost 1 base and the J gene lost 4 bases, with 11 bases spanning the gap. Looked up from germline, CDR1 is GTSNPN and CDR2 is SVGIG (reference sequence). The CDR3 nucleotides read TGTGCCTGGAGTGGAACACTCCTCGGAAACACCATATATTTT. Translating gives CAWSGTLLGNTIYF.

The J gene is TRBJ2-5, the V gene TRBV5-5; no clear D gene. Germline V gene sequence: CDR1 SGHKS, CDR2 YYEKEE (reference sequence). CDR3 size: 14 residues. V was pared by 3 bases and J by 2 bases, with 11 bases between. CDR3 sequence (DNA): TGTGCCAGCAGCTCCCGACTCGATCAAGAGACCCAGTACTTC. It yields the protein CASSSRLDQETQYF.

J is TRBJ1-1 and V is TRBV5-5, with unresolved D. This CDR3 contains 11 residues. CDR1 and CDR2 (germline): SGHKS, YYEKEE (reference sequence). Trimming cost V 1 base and J 7 bases, with 5 bases left between them. The CDR3 loop reads CASSLFREAFF. CDR3 bases: TGTGCCAGCAGCTTGTTCCGTGAAGCTTTCTTT.

This chain uses TRBV6-1 with TRBJ2-1; TRBD2 is a possible D gene (6 bases). The CDR3 extends over 17 amino acids. The germline gives CDR1 MNHNS, CDR2 SASEGT. Trimming pared 4 bases from V and 2 bases from J, leaving 18 bases between. The CDR3 DNA reads as TGTGCCAGCAGTGGGCGGGGTGACATCGAAGCCTACAATGAGCAGTTCTTC. This encodes CASSGRGDIEAYNEQFF.

J is TRBJ1-1 and V is TRBV7-2; the D is unclear. The germline gives CDR1 SGHTA, CDR2 FQGNSA. The CDR3 is 14 amino acids. The ends were cut back, 5 bases at V and 3 bases at J, with 13 bases in the middle. The DNA of the CDR3 is TGTGCCAGCAGCCCTTACGCCCGCCACACTGAAGCTTTCTTT. Translated: CASSPYARHTEAFF.

The V and J genes are TRBV5-1 and TRBJ2-1; TRBD1 matches at 11 bases. This CDR3 contains 19 residues. Germline CDR1 reads SGHRS; CDR2 reads YFSETQ. J lost 5 bases, V lost 3 bases, and 16 bases had no gene match. This CDR3 reads CASSSLGTGGLGTHNEQFF. CDR3 nucleotides: TGCGCCAGCAGCTCCCTAGGGACAGGGGGATTGGGGACACACAATGAGCAGTTCTTC.